This paragraph covers one T cell receptor beta chain sequence. Its antigen is unknown. Sequence data for DNA of cultured CD4+ T cells were generated by the Oncomine TCR Beta short-read assay. TCRdb fed the PCR reads into MiXCR, producing one record per CDR3 protein. The sample yields roughly 6,700 distinct CDR3 sequences, 65% to 70% seen once. These data are taken from a study of vaccination and CD4 T cells after COVID-19. Across the study: The study drew post-COVID samples a median 101 days after diagnosis (range 35 to 161).

Study outcomes and limitations: In convalescent patients, 304 of 307 vaccine-specific clones were mono-reactive for SARS-CoV-2 spike.

The V and J ends lost 10 bases and 4 bases respectively, with 17 bases between them. There are 14 residues in the CDR3. Germline loops: CDR1 SNHLY, CDR2 FYNNEI. Treatment defined: roughly 11-day PBMC culture with coronavirus spike peptide pools or control peptides (ViraFEST assay). The rearrangement links TRBV2 to TRBJ1-5; D possibly corresponds to TRBD1 (5 bases). This clonotype was sampled from a human donor who had recovered from COVID-19. Input material: CD4+ T cells from blood, cultured in vitro. As DNA, the CDR3 is TGTGCCACTACACCAGGGTATAGGAATCAGCCCCAGCATTTT. Translated, it gives CATTPGYRNQPQHF.